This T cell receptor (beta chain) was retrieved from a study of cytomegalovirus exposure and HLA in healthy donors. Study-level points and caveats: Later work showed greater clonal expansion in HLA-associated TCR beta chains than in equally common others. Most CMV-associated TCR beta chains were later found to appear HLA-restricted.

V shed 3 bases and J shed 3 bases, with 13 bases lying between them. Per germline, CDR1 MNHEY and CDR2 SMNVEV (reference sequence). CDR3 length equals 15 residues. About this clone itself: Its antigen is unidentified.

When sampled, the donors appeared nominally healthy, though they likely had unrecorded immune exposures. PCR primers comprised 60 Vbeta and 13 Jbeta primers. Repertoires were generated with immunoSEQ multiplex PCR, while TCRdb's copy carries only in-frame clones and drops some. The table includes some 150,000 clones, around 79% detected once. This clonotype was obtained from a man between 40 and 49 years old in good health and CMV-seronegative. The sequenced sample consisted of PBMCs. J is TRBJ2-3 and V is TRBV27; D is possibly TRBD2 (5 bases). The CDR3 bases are TGTGCCAGCAGTTTGAGGAGGTTCGAGACAGATACGCAGTATTTT. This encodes CASSLRRFETDTQYF.